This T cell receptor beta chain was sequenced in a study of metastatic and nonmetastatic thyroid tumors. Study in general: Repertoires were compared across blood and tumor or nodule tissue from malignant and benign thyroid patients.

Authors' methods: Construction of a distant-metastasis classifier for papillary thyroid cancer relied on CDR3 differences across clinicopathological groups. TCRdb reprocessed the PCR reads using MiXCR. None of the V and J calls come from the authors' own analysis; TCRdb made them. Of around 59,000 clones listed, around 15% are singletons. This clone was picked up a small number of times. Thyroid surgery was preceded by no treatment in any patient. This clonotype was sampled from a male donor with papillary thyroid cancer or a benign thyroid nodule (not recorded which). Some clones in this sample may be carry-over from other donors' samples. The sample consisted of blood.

CDR3 in DNA: TGTGCCATCAGTGAGGAGGCGGGGATAATCTACGAGCAGTACGTC. It encodes CAISEEAGIIYEQYV. The chain has TRBV10-3 and TRBJ2-7, with D perhaps matching TRBD2 (6 bases). The length of the CDR3 is 15 residues. The V and J ends lost 2 bases and 3 bases respectively, with 14 bases between them. CDR1 and CDR2 from the germline V gene are ENHRY and SYGVKD.